This TCR beta chain was sequenced during a study of CD8+CD57+ T cells in acquired aplastic anemia. Whole-study context: CD4+ and CD8+ cells, once sorted, gave DNA averaging roughly 3 ug. The study's findings and limits: Found in both controls and patients were fewer than 35 CD8+ CDR3 sequences.

Those patients picked for sequencing had displayed CD8+CD57+ cell expansion on flow cytometry. Sampling of blood occurred while the patients had still received no therapy. CDR3 and TCR beta VDJ profiling relied on a genomic DNA template. TCRdb recomputed calls from the reads with MiXCR, one row per CDR3 protein. The sample carries approximately 98,000 distinct CDR3 sequences, roughly 70% recorded once. Germline loops: CDR1 WNHNN, CDR2 SYGVQD (reference sequence). Trimming took 9 bases from V and 3 from J; bases not matched to a gene: 14. There are 15 residues in the CDR3. This clonotype has more than one count but fewer than ten. The antigen is not known.

The sequence was collected from a human donor with aplastic anemia. The chain uses TRBV10-1 and TRBJ2-7; 7 bases fit TRBD1. The specimen was sorted CD4+, CD8+, or CD8+CD57+ T cells (not recorded which) from PBMCs. The CDR3 sequence: CARGQSPLMFYEQYF. The DNA for the CDR3 is TGCGCCAGGGGACAGAGCCCATTAATGTTCTACGAGCAGTACTTC.